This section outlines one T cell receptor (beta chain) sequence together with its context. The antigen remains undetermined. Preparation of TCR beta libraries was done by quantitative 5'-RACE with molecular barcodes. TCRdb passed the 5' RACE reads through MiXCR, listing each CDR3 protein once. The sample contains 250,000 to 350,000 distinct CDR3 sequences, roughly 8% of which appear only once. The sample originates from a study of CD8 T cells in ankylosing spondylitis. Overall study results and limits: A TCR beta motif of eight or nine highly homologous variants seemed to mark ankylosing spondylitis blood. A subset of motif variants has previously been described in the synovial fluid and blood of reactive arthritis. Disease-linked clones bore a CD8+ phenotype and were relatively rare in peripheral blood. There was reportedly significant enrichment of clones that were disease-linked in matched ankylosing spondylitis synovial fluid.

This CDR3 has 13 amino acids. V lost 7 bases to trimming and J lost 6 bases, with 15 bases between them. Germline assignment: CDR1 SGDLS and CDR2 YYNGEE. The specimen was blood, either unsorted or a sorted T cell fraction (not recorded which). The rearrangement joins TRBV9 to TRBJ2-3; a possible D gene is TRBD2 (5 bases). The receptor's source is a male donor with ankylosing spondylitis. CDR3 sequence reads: CASAPRALDTQYF. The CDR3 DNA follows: TGTGCCAGCGCCCCGAGGGCCTTGGATACGCAGTATTTT.